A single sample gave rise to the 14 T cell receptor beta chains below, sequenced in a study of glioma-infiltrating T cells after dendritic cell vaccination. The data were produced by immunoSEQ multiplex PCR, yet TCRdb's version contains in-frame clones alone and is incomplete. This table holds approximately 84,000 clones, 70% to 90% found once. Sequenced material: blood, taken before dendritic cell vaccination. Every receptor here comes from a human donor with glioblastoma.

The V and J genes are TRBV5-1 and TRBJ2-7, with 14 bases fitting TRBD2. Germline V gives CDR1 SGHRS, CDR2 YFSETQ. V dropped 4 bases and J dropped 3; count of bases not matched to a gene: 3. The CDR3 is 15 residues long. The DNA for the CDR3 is TGCGCCAGCAGCATGGGACTAGCGGGAGACTACGAGCAGTACTTC. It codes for CASSMGLAGDYEQYF.

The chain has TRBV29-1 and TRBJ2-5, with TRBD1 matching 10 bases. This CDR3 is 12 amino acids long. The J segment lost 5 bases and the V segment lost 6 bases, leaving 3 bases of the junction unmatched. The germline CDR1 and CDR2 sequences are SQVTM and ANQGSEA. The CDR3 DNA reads TGCAGCGTGGGACAGGGGTCCGAGACCCAGTACTTC. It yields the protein CSVGQGSETQYF.

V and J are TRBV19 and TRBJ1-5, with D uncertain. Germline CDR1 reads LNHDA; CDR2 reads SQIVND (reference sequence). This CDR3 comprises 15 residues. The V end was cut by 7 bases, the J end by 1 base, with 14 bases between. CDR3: CASTADGYSNQPQHF. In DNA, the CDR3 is TGTGCCAGTACCGCCGACGGGTACAGCAATCAGCCCCAGCATTTT.

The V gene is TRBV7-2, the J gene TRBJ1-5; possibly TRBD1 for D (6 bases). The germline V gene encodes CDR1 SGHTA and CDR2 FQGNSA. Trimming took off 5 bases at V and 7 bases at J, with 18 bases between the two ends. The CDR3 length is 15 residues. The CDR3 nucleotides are TGTGCCAGCAGCGCCGCCTGGGACACAATGCAGCCCCAGCATTTT. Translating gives CASSAAWDTMQPQHF. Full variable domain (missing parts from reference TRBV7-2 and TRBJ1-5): GAGVSQSPSNKVTEKGKDVELRCDPISGHTALYWYRQSLGQGLEFLIYFQGNSAPDKSGLPSDRFSAERTGGSVSTLTIQRTQQEDSAVYLCASSAAWDTMQPQHFGDGTRLSIL.

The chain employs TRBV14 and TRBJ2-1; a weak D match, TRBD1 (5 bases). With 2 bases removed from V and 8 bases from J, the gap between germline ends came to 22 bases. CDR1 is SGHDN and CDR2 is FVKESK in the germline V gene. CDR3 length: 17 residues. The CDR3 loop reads CASSQFTGGRGADEQFF. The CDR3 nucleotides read TGTGCCAGCAGCCAATTTACAGGCGGACGCGGTGCCGATGAGCAGTTCTTC. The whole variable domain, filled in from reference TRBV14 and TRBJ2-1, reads EAGVTQFPSHSVIEKGQTVTLRCDPISGHDNLYWYRRVMGKEIKFLLHFVKESKQDESGMPNNRFLAERTGGTYSTLKVQPAELEDSGVYFCASSQFTGGRGADEQFFGPGTRLTVL.

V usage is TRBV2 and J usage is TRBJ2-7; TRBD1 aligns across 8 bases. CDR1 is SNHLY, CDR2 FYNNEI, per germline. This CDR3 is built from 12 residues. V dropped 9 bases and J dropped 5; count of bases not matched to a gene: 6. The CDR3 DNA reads TGTGCCAGTCAGGGGGCGCTGGACGAGCAGTACTTC. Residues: CASQGALDEQYF.

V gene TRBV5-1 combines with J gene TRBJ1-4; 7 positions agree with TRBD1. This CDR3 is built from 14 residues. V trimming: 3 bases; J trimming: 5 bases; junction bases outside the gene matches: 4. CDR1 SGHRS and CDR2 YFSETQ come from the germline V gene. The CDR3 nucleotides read TGCGCCAGCAGCTCGGGACAGATAAATGAAAAACTGTTTTTT. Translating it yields CASSSGQINEKLFF. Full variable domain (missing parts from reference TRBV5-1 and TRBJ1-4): KAGVTQTPRYLIKTRGQQVTLSCSPISGHRSVSWYQQTPGQGLQFLFEYFSETQRNKGNFPGRFSGRQFSNSRSEMNVSTLELGDSALYLCASSSGQINEKLFFGSGTQLSVL.

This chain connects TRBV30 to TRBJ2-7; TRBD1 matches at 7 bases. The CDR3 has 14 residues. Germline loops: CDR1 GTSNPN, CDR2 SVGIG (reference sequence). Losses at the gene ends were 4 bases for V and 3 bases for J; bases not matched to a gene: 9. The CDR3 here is CAWKRDSIDYEQYF. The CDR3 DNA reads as TGTGCCTGGAAAAGGGACAGTATAGACTACGAGCAGTACTTC.

CDR3 sequence (DNA): TGTGCCAGCAGCCCCGACAGGGAAGGCTATGGCTACACCTTC. The encoded protein is CASSPDREGYGYTF. The chain carries TRBV9 and TRBJ1-2, with TRBD1 identical over 7 bases. The CDR3 sequence is 14 residues long. CDR1 and CDR2 (germline): SGDLS, YYNGEE. V was pared by 4 bases and J by 4 bases, with 7 bases of the junction left unmatched.

CDR3 bases: TGTGCCAGCAGTTACGAGGCCCATGGGGAGCTGTTTTTT. Amino acids: CASSYEAHGELFF. This chain uses TRBV6-5 with TRBJ2-2; D is ambiguous. This CDR3 comprises 13 residues. Germline CDR1 is MNHEY and CDR2 is SVGAGI. Trimming removed 2 bases at V and 8 bases at J, with 9 bases between.

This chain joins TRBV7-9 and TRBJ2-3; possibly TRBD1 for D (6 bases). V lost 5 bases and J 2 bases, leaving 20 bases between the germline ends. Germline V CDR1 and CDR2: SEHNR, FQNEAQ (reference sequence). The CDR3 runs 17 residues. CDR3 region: CASSEGNRELDTDTQYF. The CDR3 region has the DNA TGTGCCAGCAGCGAAGGCAACAGGGAACTCGACACAGATACGCAGTATTTT.

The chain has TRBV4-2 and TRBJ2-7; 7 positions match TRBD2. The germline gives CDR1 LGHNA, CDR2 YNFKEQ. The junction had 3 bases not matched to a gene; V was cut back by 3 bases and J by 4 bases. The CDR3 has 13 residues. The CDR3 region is CASSHGTIYEQYF. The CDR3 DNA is TGTGCCAGCAGCCACGGGACTATTTACGAGCAGTACTTC.

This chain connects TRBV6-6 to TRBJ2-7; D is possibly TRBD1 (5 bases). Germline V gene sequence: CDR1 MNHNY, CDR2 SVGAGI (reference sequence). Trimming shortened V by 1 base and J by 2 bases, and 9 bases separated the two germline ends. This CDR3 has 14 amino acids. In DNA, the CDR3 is TGTGCCAGCAGTTACTTGGGGCCACCCTACGAGCAGTACTTC. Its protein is CASSYLGPPYEQYF.

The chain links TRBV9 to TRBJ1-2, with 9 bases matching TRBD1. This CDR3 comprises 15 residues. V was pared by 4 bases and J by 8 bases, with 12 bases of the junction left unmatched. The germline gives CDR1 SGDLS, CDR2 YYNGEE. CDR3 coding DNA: TGTGCCAGCAGCCCATACCTACAGGGGGCAGGGGGCTACACCTTC. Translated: CASSPYLQGAGGYTF. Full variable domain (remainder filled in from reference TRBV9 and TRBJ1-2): DSGVTQTPKHLITATGQRVTLRCSPRSGDLSVYWYQQSLDQGLQFLIQYYNGEERAKGNILERFSAQQFPDLHSELNLSSLELGDSALYFCASSPYLQGAGGYTFGSGTRLTVV.